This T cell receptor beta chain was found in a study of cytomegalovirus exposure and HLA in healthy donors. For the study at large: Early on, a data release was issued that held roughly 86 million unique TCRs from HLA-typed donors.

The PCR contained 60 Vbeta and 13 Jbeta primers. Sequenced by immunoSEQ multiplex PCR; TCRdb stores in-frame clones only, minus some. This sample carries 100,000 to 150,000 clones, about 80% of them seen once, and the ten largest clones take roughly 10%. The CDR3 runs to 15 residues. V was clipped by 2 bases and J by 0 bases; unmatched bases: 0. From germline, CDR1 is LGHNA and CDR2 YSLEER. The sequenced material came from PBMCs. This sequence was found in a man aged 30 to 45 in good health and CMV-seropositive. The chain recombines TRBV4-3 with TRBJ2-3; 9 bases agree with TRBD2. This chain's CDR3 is CASSQTSGSTDTQYF. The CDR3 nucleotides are TGCGCCAGCAGCCAAACTAGCGGGAGCACAGATACGCAGTATTTT.